This TCR beta chain was sequenced in a study of identifying expanded T cells in peripheral blood. Study-level findings and limits: Over around two and four weeks, about 15 and 18 clones changed, versus roughly 1.1 between replicates.

Germline V gene sequence: CDR1 MDHEN, CDR2 SYDVKM. Trimming stripped 8 bases from V and 4 bases from J, with 9 bases between. CDR3 length equals 12 residues. Healthy donors had no documented immune events, such as infections, while sampled. Libraries were prepared by immunoSEQ multiplex PCR; TCRdb keeps only in-frame clonotypes and omits some of them. The repertoire consists of some 90,000 clones, with 85% to 90% occurring once and the leading ten covering roughly 19%. About this clone itself: Its antigen is still unknown.

The chain combines TRBV28 with TRBJ2-1; D is unclear. The sequencing sample was made of blood. This TCR came from a person aged 18-69 years in good health. The CDR3 bases are TGTGCCAGCGGTAGAGGATACAATGAGCAGTTCTTC. It yields the protein CASGRGYNEQFF.